One and the same sample provided the 9 T cell receptor beta chains below, sequenced in a study of beta chain features in type 1 diabetes. The isolated RNA, all of it, was reverse transcribed, so expressed TCRB transcripts were what got sequenced. The assay was immunoSEQ multiplex PCR, and TCRdb's table has in-frame clones only and misses some. The table has around 290,000 clones, under 8.5% seen once. Sequenced: central memory CD4+ T cells from blood. These receptors were obtained from a woman aged 18-35 years in good health.

There are a few counts of this clone. The V call is TRBV5-1, the J call TRBJ2-1; 7 nucleotides line up with TRBD1. The CDR3 is made up of 12 amino acids. The germline V gene has CDR1 SGHRS and CDR2 YFSETQ. Trimming took 6 bases from V and 10 from J; bases not matched to a gene: 7. The CDR3 coding sequence is TGCGCCAGCACCCGAGACAGGGACGAGCAGTTCTTC. Encoded protein: CASTRDRDEQFF.

This clone was recorded a few times. The chain uses TRBV5-1 and TRBJ1-1; D remains unclear. The CDR3 loop spans 15 amino acids. V was trimmed by 4 bases and J by 2 bases, leaving 15 bases between them. Germline-derived CDR1 and CDR2 are SGHRS and YFSETQ. This chain's CDR3 is CASSKDTLGNTEAFF. CDR3 DNA: TGCGCCAGCAGCAAAGACACCTTGGGCAACACTGAAGCTTTCTTT.

This clone was found many times. The chain carries TRBV18 and TRBJ1-1; D gene uncertain. The V end lost 6 bases, the J end lost 5 bases, and 16 bases lay between the germline ends. Germline-derived CDR1 and CDR2 are KGHSH and LQKENI. The CDR3 spans 14 residues. CDR3 DNA: TGTGCCAGCTCCCCGAGGAAGTTGTGGACTGAAGCTTTCTTT. Encoded protein: CASSPRKLWTEAFF.

This clone was found a few times. The V call is TRBV19, the J call TRBJ1-2, with 11 bases aligning to TRBD1. The V and J ends lost 8 bases and 4 bases, in that order; junction bases with no gene match: 3. CDR1 is LNHDA, CDR2 SQIVND, per germline (reference sequence). The CDR3 totals 13 residues. DNA for the CDR3: TGTGCCAGTCGGACAGGGGGCACCTATGGCTACACCTTC. This sequence encodes CASRTGGTYGYTF.

This clone showed up many times. This sequence joins TRBV23-1 and TRBJ2-7; TRBD2 agrees at 11 bases. TRBV23-1 is an ORF for which the function is uncertain. Trimming at V came to 8 bases and at J to 2 bases, leaving 2 bases not matched to a gene. The CDR3 has 13 amino acids. Here the CDR3 reads CASLAGGPYEQYF. The CDR3 DNA follows: TGCGCCAGCTTAGCGGGAGGGCCCTACGAGCAGTACTTC.

This clone showed up just a few times. The chain recombines TRBV5-1 with TRBJ1-2, with TRBD1 as a possible D gene (5 bases). Germline CDR1 SGHRS, CDR2 YFSETQ. V was pared by 3 bases and J by 6 bases, with 12 bases between. The CDR3 is made up of 13 amino acids. CDR3 protein: CASSWGDRDGYTF. The CDR3, as DNA: TGCGCCAGCAGCTGGGGCGACAGAGATGGCTACACCTTC.

The rearrangement uses TRBV6-5 and TRBJ2-5; TRBD2 aligns across 9 bases. J gave up 4 bases and V 1 base, and 7 bases lay outside the gene matches. Germline V gene data show CDR1 as MNHEY and CDR2 as SVGAGI. The CDR3 runs 16 residues. Here the CDR3 DNA reads TGTGCCAGCAGTTACTGGCGGGGGGGCCATCGAGAGACCCAGTACTTC. It yields the protein CASSYWRGGHRETQYF.

The chain couples TRBV7-8 to TRBJ2-7; D possibly corresponds to TRBD2 (7 bases). CDR1 and CDR2 (germline): SGHVS, FQNEAQ. CDR3 length equals 12 residues. Trimming pared 4 bases from V and 9 bases from J, leaving 13 bases between. The CDR3 DNA reads TGTGCCAGCAGCTCCCCGGGGGGCGGGCAGTACGTC. It encodes CASSSPGGGQYV.

This clone was detected many times. The chain joins TRBV5-1 to TRBJ1-5; D may be TRBD1 (5 bases). The germline V and J ends were trimmed by 2 bases and 5 bases, with 8 bases remaining between them. CDR3 length equals 13 residues. CDR1 and CDR2 from the germline V gene are SGHRS and YFSETQ. The CDR3 DNA sequence: TGCGCCAGCAGCTTTGGAGGGGATCAGCCCCAGCATTTT. It specifies CASSFGGDQPQHF.